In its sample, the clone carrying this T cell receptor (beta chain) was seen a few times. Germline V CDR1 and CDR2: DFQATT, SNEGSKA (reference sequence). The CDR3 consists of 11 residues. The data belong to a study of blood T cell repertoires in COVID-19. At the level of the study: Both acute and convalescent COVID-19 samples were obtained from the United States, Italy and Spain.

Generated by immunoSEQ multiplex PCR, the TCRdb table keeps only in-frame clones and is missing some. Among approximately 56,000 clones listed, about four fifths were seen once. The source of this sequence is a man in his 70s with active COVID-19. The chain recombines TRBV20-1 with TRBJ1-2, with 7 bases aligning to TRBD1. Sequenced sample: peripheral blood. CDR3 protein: CSLTGDEGYTF. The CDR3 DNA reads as TGCAGCTTAACAGGGGATGAGGGCTACACCTTC.